This T cell receptor (beta chain) was sequenced during a study of PD-1 blockade in classical Hodgkin lymphoma. On the study more broadly: Once every 2 weeks, patients received intravenous nivolumab at 3 mg/kg.

Each patient's relapse followed autologous stem cell transplantation, and brentuximab vedotin exposure varied. Thawed PBMCs underwent magnetic negative selection to yield purified CD4+ T cells. Germline CDR1 reads SGDLS; CDR2 reads YYNGEE. With V trimmed by 1 base and J by 2 bases, 3 bases remained unmatched. The CDR3 has 15 amino acids. TCRdb's copy holds only in-frame clones and misses some; the assay was immunoSEQ multiplex PCR. The sample lists about 16,000 clones; 85% were seen once. Whole-study results and caveats: Newly diagnosed patients were reported to start with lower TCR diversity than healthy donors. Newly diagnosed patients and complete responders had comparable diversity at baseline. Diversity in CD4+ TCRs, unlike that measured in CD8+ TCRs, had risen significantly by C4D1.

A word on this clone: The antigen remains unidentified.

Sequenced material: CD4+ T cells from blood, taken at baseline. J is TRBJ2-1 and V is TRBV9; 7 bases fit TRBD1. The clonotype was recovered from a human donor with classical Hodgkin lymphoma. CDR3 in DNA: TGTGCCAGCAGCGTAAGACAGGGAGCCTACAATGAGCAGTTCTTC. Its protein is CASSVRQGAYNEQFF.